The sequence of this T cell receptor beta chain was determined in a study of cytomegalovirus exposure and HLA in healthy donors. 13 Jbeta primers and 60 Vbeta primers were used for the PCR. Assay used: immunoSEQ multiplex PCR; TCRdb lists only in-frame clones, some missing. The table includes some 45,000 clones, 70% to 80% detected once. Study-wide findings and caveats: The likely origin of a cluster of highly shared sequence variants was a sequencing artifact.

In the case of this clone: The antigen is undetermined.

Per the germline V gene, CDR1 is SGHAT and CDR2 is FQNNGV. The CDR3 has 15 amino acids. V was clipped by 0 bases and J by 3 bases; unmatched bases: 3. This chain joins TRBV11-2 and TRBJ2-7, with 9 nucleotides matching TRBD1. The receptor's source is a woman aged 30 to 39 in good health and CMV-seronegative. Material: PBMCs. CDR3 protein: CASSLDGTGFYEQYF. The CDR3 coding sequence is TGTGCCAGCAGCTTAGACGGGACAGGGTTCTACGAGCAGTACTTC.